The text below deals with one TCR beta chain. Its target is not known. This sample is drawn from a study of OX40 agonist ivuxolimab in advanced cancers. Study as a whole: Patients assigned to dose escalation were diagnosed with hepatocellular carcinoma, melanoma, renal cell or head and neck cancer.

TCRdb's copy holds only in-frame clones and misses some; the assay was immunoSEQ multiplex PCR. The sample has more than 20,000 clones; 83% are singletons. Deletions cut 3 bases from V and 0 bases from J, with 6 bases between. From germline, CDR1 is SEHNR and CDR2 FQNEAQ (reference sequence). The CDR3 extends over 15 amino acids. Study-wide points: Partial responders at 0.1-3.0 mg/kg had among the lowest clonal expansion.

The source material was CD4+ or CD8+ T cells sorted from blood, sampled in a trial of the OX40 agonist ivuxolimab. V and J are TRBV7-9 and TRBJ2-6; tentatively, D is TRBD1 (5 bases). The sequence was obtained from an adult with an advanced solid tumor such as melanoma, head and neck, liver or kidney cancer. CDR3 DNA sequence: TGTGCCAGCAGCTTGGACACCTCTGGGGCCAACGTCCTGACTTTC. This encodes CASSLDTSGANVLTF. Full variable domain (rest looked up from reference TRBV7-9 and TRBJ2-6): DTGVSQNPRHKITKRGQNVTFRCDPISEHNRLYWYRQTLGQGPEFLTYFQNEAQLEKSRLLSDRFSAERPKGSFSTLEIQRTEQGDSAMYLCASSLDTSGANVLTFGAGSRLTVL.